This T cell receptor (beta chain) was sequenced in a study of blood T cell repertoires in COVID-19. Study as a whole: Acute and convalescent COVID-19 samples came from the United States, Italy and Spain. Nucleic acid was either cDNA or gDNA, and it came from T cells, B-cell-depleted T cells, or PBMCs.

This clone was seen repeatedly, ten times or more. The V end was cut by 3 bases, the J end by 5 bases, with 13 bases between. This CDR3 region has 14 residues. From germline, CDR1 is SGDLS and CDR2 YYNGEE. In the source study's methods: Nucleated cell counts were estimated from reference gene primer amplification. Libraries were prepared by immunoSEQ multiplex PCR; TCRdb keeps only in-frame clonotypes and omits some of them. V and J calls and clone size are copied from that table; D and trimming were computed from the DNA. Among tens of thousands of clones listed, 76% were seen once. The clonotype originates from a man over 45 with active or convalescent COVID-19. The chain has TRBV9 and TRBJ2-3, with a possible D match to TRBD1 (6 bases). What was sequenced was peripheral blood. CDR3 sequence (DNA): TGTGCCAGCAGCGACCCCAACAGGGTAGATACGCAGTATTTT. It encodes CASSDPNRVDTQYF.